This T cell receptor beta chain emerged from a study of cytomegalovirus exposure and HLA in healthy donors. Across the study: The 120 or so validation repertoires were produced on the same platform as the 650 to 800 repertoires of the first cohort. This was reported in a later analysis.

Study-level findings and limits: Researchers reported that a few CMV-associated chains were confirmed in vitro as CMV antigen-specific. The study labeled approximately 150 TCR beta chains cytomegalovirus-associated.

Notes on this clone: Its antigen is still unknown.

Using immunoSEQ multiplex PCR, the repertoire was profiled, and TCRdb retains in-frame clones only, with some absent. The table lists about 160,000 clones, roughly 84% of them singletons. Germline CDR1 and CDR2: SGHRS and YFSETQ. Trimming cost V 6 bases and J 2 bases, with 13 bases left between them. CDR3 length: 14 amino acids. The donors were members of the roughly 130-subject validation cohort (separate from the roughly 700-subject first cohort). The receptor comes from a man aged 25-45 years in good health and CMV-seropositive. The material sequenced was PBMCs. The genes are TRBV5-1 and TRBJ2-3; possible D gene TRBD1, 5 bases. CDR3: CASMMGQDTDTQYF. DNA for the CDR3: TGCGCCAGCATGATGGGGCAGGACACAGATACGCAGTATTTT.